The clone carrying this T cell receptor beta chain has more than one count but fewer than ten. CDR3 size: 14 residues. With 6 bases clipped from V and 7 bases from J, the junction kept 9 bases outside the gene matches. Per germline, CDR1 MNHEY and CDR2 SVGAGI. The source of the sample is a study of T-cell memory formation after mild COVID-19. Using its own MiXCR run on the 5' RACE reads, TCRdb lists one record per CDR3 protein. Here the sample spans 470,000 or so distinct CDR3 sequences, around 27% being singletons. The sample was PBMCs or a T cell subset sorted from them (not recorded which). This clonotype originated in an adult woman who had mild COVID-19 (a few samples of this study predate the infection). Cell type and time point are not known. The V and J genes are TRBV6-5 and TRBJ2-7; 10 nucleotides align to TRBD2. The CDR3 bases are TGTGCCAGCAGGAAAGCGGGAGGGCCGAGAGAGCAGTACTTC. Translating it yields CASRKAGGPREQYF.